This T cell receptor beta chain was obtained from a study of human T cells and chemical hapten exposure. V lost 2 bases and J lost 4, with 14 bases in between. The CDR3 spans 15 residues. This clonotype has ten or more counts. Within the library, unique molecular identifiers were attached to each individual cDNA molecule. TCRdb called the RACE reads again in MiXCR, with one record for every CDR3 protein. Counted here are approximately 71,000 distinct CDR3 sequences, roughly 9.2% occurring once; the ten biggest clones make up 3% to 4%. As to time point: patch test 1, 2 weeks after DPC sensitization. Stated treatment: therapeutic diphenylcyclopropenone sensitization with weekly scalp DPC. Researchers extracted total RNA from unfractionated whole blood.

The V call is TRBV12-3 or TRBV12-4, the J call TRBJ1-2; no firm D call. Specimen: whole blood, collected in connection with sensitization to the hapten diphenylcyclopropenone (DPC). This receptor was taken from a woman aged 40-49 years with alopecia areata. Some clones in this sample may be carry-over from other donors' samples. The CDR3 sequence is CASSLTASPAYGYTF. The CDR3 DNA reads TGTGCCAGCAGTTTAACGGCCAGCCCCGCCTATGGCTACACCTTC.